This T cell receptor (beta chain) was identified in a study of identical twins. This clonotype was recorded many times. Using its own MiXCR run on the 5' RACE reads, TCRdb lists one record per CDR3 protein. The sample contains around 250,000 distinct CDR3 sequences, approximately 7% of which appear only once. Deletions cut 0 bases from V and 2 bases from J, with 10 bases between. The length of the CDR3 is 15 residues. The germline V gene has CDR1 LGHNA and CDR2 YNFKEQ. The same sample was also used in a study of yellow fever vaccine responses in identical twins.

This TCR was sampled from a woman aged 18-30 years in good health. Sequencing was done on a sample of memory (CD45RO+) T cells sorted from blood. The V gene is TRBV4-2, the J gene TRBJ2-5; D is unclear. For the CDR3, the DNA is TGTGCCAGCAGCCAAGATATGAGACCTCAAGAGACCCAGTACTTC. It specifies CASSQDMRPQETQYF.